These T cell receptor beta chains were read from a single sample in a study of beta chain features in type 1 diabetes. Profiled with immunoSEQ multiplex PCR; TCRdb holds only in-frame clones, not every one. In the table there are 130,000 to 150,000 clones, more than 9% of which are singletons. The sample taken for sequencing was naive CD4+ T cells from blood. These receptors originate from a young man in good health. Both conserved end residues are part of each CDR3. The D gene is left open where the match is weak. Clone size is not always given. Where it is, it says once, few, many or a class for expanded clones.

clone size	V gene	D gene	J gene	CDR3 DNA	CDR3 protein
few	TRBV4-1	TRBD1	TRBJ1-2	TGCGCCAGCAGCAAAGAAAGAGGGGGCGGCTACACCTTC	CASSKERGGGYTF
NA	TRBV2	TRBD1	TRBJ1-2	TGTGCCAGCAGTGAATGGACAGGCGGCTACACCTTC	CASSEWTGGYTF
NA	TRBV19	TRBD1	TRBJ2-5	TGTGCCAGTAGCACAGGGGTCCAAGAGACCCAGTACTTC	CASSTGVQETQYF
NA	TRBV7-2	TRBD2	TRBJ2-3	TGTGCCAGCAGCTTAGTTCCTCTAGCGGGGGGGGCAGATACGCAGTATTTT	CASSLVPLAGGADTQYF
NA	TRBV5-1	NA	TRBJ1-4	TGCGCCAGCAGCTTGGCCGACGGGGGTGAAAAACTGTTTTTT	CASSLADGGEKLFF
NA	TRBV9	NA	TRBJ1-2	TGTGCCAGCAGCGTAGCAGCAGGGTCTGGCTACACCTTC	CASSVAAGSGYTF
few	TRBV7-9	NA	TRBJ1-2	TGTGCCAGCAGCTCGGGGGACGGAAACTATGGCTACACCTTC	CASSSGDGNYGYTF
NA	TRBV7-2	TRBD1	TRBJ2-5	TGTGCCAGCAGCTTAAGCAGGGGGGAGACCCAGTACTTC	CASSLSRGETQYF
NA	TRBV9	TRBD1	TRBJ2-1	TGTGCCAGCAGCGTAGGACAGGGAGCCTACAATGAGCAGTTCTTC	CASSVGQGAYNEQFF
NA	TRBV11-3	NA	TRBJ2-1	TGTGCCAGCAGCTTAGACAGAAATGAGCAGTTCTTC	CASSLDRNEQFF
few	TRBV5-6	TRBD1	TRBJ1-4	TGTGCCAGCACCGGGGACAGGTGGAATGAAAAACTGTTTTTT	CASTGDRWNEKLFF
few	TRBV29-1	TRBD2	TRBJ2-5	TGCAGCGTTGACGCTACTAGCGGGGCCCAAGAGACCCAGTACTTC	CSVDATSGAQETQYF
few	TRBV1	NA	TRBJ2-3	NA	CTSSRPDVAGGITDTQYF
NA	TRBV9	TRBD1	TRBJ2-1	TGTGCCAGCAGCAGACCCCGGACAGGGGGCATCGATGAGCAGTTCTTC	CASSRPRTGGIDEQFF
NA	TRBV5-1	TRBD2	TRBJ2-3	TGCGCCAGCAGCGACCTAGCGGGGGGGCCGACAGATACGCAGTATTTT	CASSDLAGGPTDTQYF
many	TRBV2	TRBD1	TRBJ1-6	TGTGCCAGCAAGGACAGGGAGGGTGATTCACCCCTCCACTTT	CASKDREGDSPLHF
few	TRBV7-9	TRBD2	TRBJ2-3	TGTGCCAGCAGCCGGACCGGGACTAGCGGGAAAGATACGCAGTATTTT	CASSRTGTSGKDTQYF
NA	TRBV7-3	NA	TRBJ2-2	TGTGCCAGCAGCCGAGCCGGGTTCCTCACCGGGGAGCTGTTTTTT	CASSRAGFLTGELFF
NA	TRBV4-1	TRBD2	TRBJ2-5	TGCGCCAGCAGCCTAAAAGGGACTAGCGGGGGGGATCAGGAGACCCAGTACTTC	CASSLKGTSGGDQETQYF
NA	TRBV29-1	NA	TRBJ2-1	TGCAGCGCCCCCAAGCTGAGTGAGCAGTTCTTC	CSAPKLSEQFF
NA	TRBV9	NA	TRBJ1-1	TGTGCCAGCAGCGCCCGACAGAGAAACACTGAAGCTTTCTTT	CASSARQRNTEAFF
NA	TRBV2	NA	TRBJ1-4	TGTGCCAGCATATTCGGAGGGCTCGGGGATGAAAAACTGTTTTTT	CASIFGGLGDEKLFF
few	TRBV5-1	TRBD1	TRBJ1-2	TGCGCCAGCAGCCGACAGGGGGAAGGAAATGGCTACACCTTC	CASSRQGEGNGYTF
NA	TRBV9	TRBD2	TRBJ2-3	TGTGCCAGCAGCACGGGACTAGCGGGAAACACAGATACGCAGTATTTT	CASSTGLAGNTDTQYF
few	TRBV7-2	TRBD2	TRBJ2-3	TGTGCCAGCAGGGGACTAGCGGGGGCTCCGGGAAATACGCAGTATTTT	CASRGLAGAPGNTQYF